This T cell receptor beta chain emerged from a study of post-analysis software for immune sequencing data. Built from TCR beta cDNA, the libraries had unique molecular identifiers in them. TCRdb used MiXCR to reprocess the PCR reads, holding one entry per CDR3 protein. The sample shows about 380,000 distinct CDR3 sequences, about a third of them seen only once. Germline CDR1 SGHRS, CDR2 YFSETQ. There are 15 residues in the CDR3. The V gene lost 4 bases and the J gene lost 5 bases, with 19 bases spanning the gap. In this sample, this clonotype turned up a few times. The antigen is not known. Study-wide results and limits: Relative to controls, patients had five TRBV segments at higher frequency, with TRBV5-6, TRBV5-1 and TRBV20-1 among these.

The sequence was collected from a girl between 10 and 17 years old with multiple sclerosis. The specimen was blood. The rearrangement uses TRBV5-1 and TRBJ2-7; D gene uncertain. CDR3 protein: CASSGTEIGLHEQYF. The CDR3 DNA follows: TGCGCCAGCAGCGGTACAGAAATCGGCCTCCACGAGCAGTACTTC.